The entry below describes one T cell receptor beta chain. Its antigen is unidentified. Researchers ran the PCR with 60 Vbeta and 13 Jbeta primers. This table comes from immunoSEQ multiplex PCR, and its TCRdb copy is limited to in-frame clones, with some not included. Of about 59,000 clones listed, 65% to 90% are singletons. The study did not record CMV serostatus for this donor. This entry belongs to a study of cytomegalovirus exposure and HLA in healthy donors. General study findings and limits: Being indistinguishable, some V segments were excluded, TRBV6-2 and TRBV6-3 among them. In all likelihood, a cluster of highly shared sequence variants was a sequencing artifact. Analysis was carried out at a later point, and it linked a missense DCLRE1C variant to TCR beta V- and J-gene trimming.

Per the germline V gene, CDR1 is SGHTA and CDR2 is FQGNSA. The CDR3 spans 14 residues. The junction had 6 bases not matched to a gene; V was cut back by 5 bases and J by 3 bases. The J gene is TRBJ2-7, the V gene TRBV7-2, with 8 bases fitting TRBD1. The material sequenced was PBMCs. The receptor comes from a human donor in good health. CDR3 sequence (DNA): TGTGCCAGCAGCAGACAGGGGAGTTTCTACGAGCAGTACTTC. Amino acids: CASSRQGSFYEQYF.